This T cell receptor beta chain was sequenced in a study of PD-L1 blockade in urothelial cancer. About the research overall: Patients commenced intravenous atezolizumab, 1,200 mg every 3 weeks, in the mid-2010s.

What went into each PCR as a spike was synthetic TCR analog templates. Libraries were prepared by immunoSEQ multiplex PCR; TCRdb keeps only in-frame clonotypes and omits some of them. The sample contains some 120,000 clones, around 88% of which appear only once. Trimming took off 0 bases at V and 0 bases at J, with 9 bases between the two ends. The CDR3 contains 17 residues. The germline CDR1 and CDR2 sequences are LGHNA and YSLEER. The time point: peripheral blood 6 weeks after treatment start. This clonotype was sampled from a man in his sixties with urothelial cancer. Sequencing was performed on PBMCs, taken around atezolizumab (anti-PD-L1) treatment. The V and J genes are TRBV4-3 and TRBJ1-6; D may be TRBD1 (5 bases). The CDR3 coding sequence is TGCGCCAGCAGCCAAGATCACAGGAACTCCTATAATTCACCCCTCCACTTT. It specifies CASSQDHRNSYNSPLHF.